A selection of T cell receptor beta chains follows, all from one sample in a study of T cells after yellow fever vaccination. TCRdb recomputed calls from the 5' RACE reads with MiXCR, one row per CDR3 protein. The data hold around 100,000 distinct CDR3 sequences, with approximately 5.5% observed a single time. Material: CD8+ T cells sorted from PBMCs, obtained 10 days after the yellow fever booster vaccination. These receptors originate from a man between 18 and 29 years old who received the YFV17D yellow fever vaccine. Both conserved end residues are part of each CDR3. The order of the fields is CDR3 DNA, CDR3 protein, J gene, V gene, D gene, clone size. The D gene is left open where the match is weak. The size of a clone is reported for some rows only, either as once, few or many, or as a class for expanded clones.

cdr3_nt: TGTGCCAGCAGCAAACGGCAGCCCAGGGAGGGATCCCAGTACTTC
cdr3_aa: CASSKRQPREGSQYF
j_call: TRBJ2-5
v_call: TRBV21-1
d_call: NA
clone_size: many

cdr3_nt: TGTGCCAGCAGTGGCTCTAGGCCTTGGCCTGAGCAGTTCTTC
cdr3_aa: CASSGSRPWPEQFF
j_call: TRBJ2-1
v_call: TRBV6-2/TRBV6-3
d_call: NA
clone_size: few

cdr3_nt: TGTGCCAGCAGCCGGTTCGGGAACACCGGGGAGCTGTTTTTT
cdr3_aa: CASSRFGNTGELFF
j_call: TRBJ2-2
v_call: TRBV3-1
d_call: NA
clone_size: many

cdr3_nt: TGCAGTGCTAGTCAGAGCCTCACAGATACGCAGTATTTT
cdr3_aa: CSASQSLTDTQYF
j_call: TRBJ2-3
v_call: TRBV20-1
d_call: NA
clone_size: NA

cdr3_nt: TGCGCCAGCAGCGCGAGACAGGGGGCGCGTACTGAAGCTTTCTTT
cdr3_aa: CASSARQGARTEAFF
j_call: TRBJ1-1
v_call: TRBV5-1
d_call: TRBD1
clone_size: many

cdr3_nt: TGCGCCAGCAGCGGCGGGACGCCCCTCGCCGCTTGGTATGGCTACACCTTC
cdr3_aa: CASSGGTPLAAWYGYTF
j_call: TRBJ1-2
v_call: TRBV5-1
d_call: NA
clone_size: NA

cdr3_nt: TGCGCCAGCAGCCCGCTGACGGGGGGCGAGCGAGGGATTGAGACCCAGTACTTC
cdr3_aa: CASSPLTGGERGIETQYF
j_call: TRBJ2-5
v_call: TRBV4-3
d_call: NA
clone_size: few

cdr3_nt: TGTGCCAGCAGCGTCCTACTTACGAACACCGGGGAGCTGTTTTTT
cdr3_aa: CASSVLLTNTGELFF
j_call: TRBJ2-2
v_call: TRBV9
d_call: NA
clone_size: few

cdr3_nt: TGCGCCAGCAGCTTGGGGCCGTTCAACTATGGCTACACCTTC
cdr3_aa: CASSLGPFNYGYTF
j_call: TRBJ1-2
v_call: TRBV5-1
d_call: NA
clone_size: few

cdr3_nt: TGTGCCAGCAGCCCAGGGGGAGGATATGGCTACACCTTC
cdr3_aa: CASSPGGGYGYTF
j_call: TRBJ1-2
v_call: TRBV7-6
d_call: TRBD1
clone_size: many

cdr3_nt: TGTGCCAGTAGTCCGGGACTAGCGGCCCCTACGCAGTATTTT
cdr3_aa: CASSPGLAAPTQYF
j_call: TRBJ2-3
v_call: TRBV19
d_call: TRBD2
clone_size: NA

cdr3_nt: TGTGCCTGGGGGGACGCCACGAACACCGGGGAGCTGTTTTTT
cdr3_aa: CAWGDATNTGELFF
j_call: TRBJ2-2
v_call: TRBV30
d_call: NA
clone_size: few

cdr3_nt: TGCAGTGCTAGAGATCGTACTAGCGGGGGGGAGGGCGGCACAGATACGCAGTATTTT
cdr3_aa: CSARDRTSGGEGGTDTQYF
j_call: TRBJ2-3
v_call: TRBV20-1
d_call: TRBD2
clone_size: few

cdr3_nt: TGTGCCAGCAGCCCCCGGACAGCGTACCAAGAGACCCAGTACTTC
cdr3_aa: CASSPRTAYQETQYF
j_call: TRBJ2-5
v_call: TRBV7-9
d_call: NA
clone_size: few

cdr3_nt: TGCGCCAGCAGCCAAGAGGGCAGGATCGCTTCTAACTATGGCTACACCTTC
cdr3_aa: CASSQEGRIASNYGYTF
j_call: TRBJ1-2
v_call: TRBV4-1
d_call: NA
clone_size: many

cdr3_nt: TGTGCCAGCAGTCCCTTGGGGGCTAACACTGAAGCTTTCTTT
cdr3_aa: CASSPLGANTEAFF
j_call: TRBJ1-1
v_call: TRBV7-2
d_call: NA
clone_size: NA

cdr3_nt: TGTGCCAGCAGCGTAGTGGGGGGTCCGGGAGGGGCCAACGTCCTGACTTTC
cdr3_aa: CASSVVGGPGGANVLTF
j_call: TRBJ2-6
v_call: TRBV9
d_call: NA
clone_size: many

cdr3_nt: TGTGCCATCAGTCCTGAGGCCAGCCAAGAGACCCAGTACTTC
cdr3_aa: CAISPEASQETQYF
j_call: TRBJ2-5
v_call: TRBV10-3
d_call: NA
clone_size: few

cdr3_nt: TGTGCCAGCAGTCCTAATGGGGGTACAGATACGCAGTATTTT
cdr3_aa: CASSPNGGTDTQYF
j_call: TRBJ2-3
v_call: TRBV4-2
d_call: NA
clone_size: many

cdr3_nt: TGCAGTGCTAGAGGGGGTCGGACTAGCGGGACCCGGCAAGAGACCCAGTACTTC
cdr3_aa: CSARGGRTSGTRQETQYF
j_call: TRBJ2-5
v_call: TRBV20-1
d_call: TRBD2
clone_size: few

cdr3_nt: TGTGCCACCAGCAGAGATCAAGGAGGTTGGGACACTGAAGCTTTCTTT
cdr3_aa: CATSRDQGGWDTEAFF
j_call: TRBJ1-1
v_call: TRBV15
d_call: NA
clone_size: NA

cdr3_nt: TGCAGTGCTAGAGATGTACAGGGTGGGAACTACGAGCAGTACTTC
cdr3_aa: CSARDVQGGNYEQYF
j_call: TRBJ2-7
v_call: TRBV20-1
d_call: NA
clone_size: many

cdr3_nt: TGTGCCATCAGTGTGGACAGAACTAATGAAAAACTGTTTTTT
cdr3_aa: CAISVDRTNEKLFF
j_call: TRBJ1-4
v_call: TRBV10-3
d_call: NA
clone_size: NA

cdr3_nt: TGCAGCGTAGTACTTCGGGGTGGCATTCAGTACTTC
cdr3_aa: CSVVLRGGIQYF
j_call: TRBJ2-4
v_call: TRBV29-1
d_call: NA
clone_size: few

cdr3_nt: TGTGCCTGGAGTGTACGGGGGGGGGCCTACGAGCAGTACTTC
cdr3_aa: CAWSVRGGAYEQYF
j_call: TRBJ2-7
v_call: TRBV30
d_call: TRBD2
clone_size: few

cdr3_nt: TGTGCCAGCAGCTGGACTAGCGGGGGGGCAAGTGGAAATGAGCAGTTCTTC
cdr3_aa: CASSWTSGGASGNEQFF
j_call: TRBJ2-1
v_call: TRBV5-6
d_call: TRBD2
clone_size: many

cdr3_nt: TGTGCCAGCAGCAGTTACGAAGGGGGATATAGCAATCAGCCCCAGCATTTT
cdr3_aa: CASSSYEGGYSNQPQHF
j_call: TRBJ1-5
v_call: TRBV7-9
d_call: NA
clone_size: medium-sized

cdr3_nt: TGTGCCAGCAGCAAGAAAACTACAGGGAAGTGGGACAATGAGCAGTTCTTC
cdr3_aa: CASSKKTTGKWDNEQFF
j_call: TRBJ2-1
v_call: TRBV21-1
d_call: NA
clone_size: few

cdr3_nt: TGTGCCAGCAGGTCGGGGATGGGCACTGAAGCTTTCTTT
cdr3_aa: CASRSGMGTEAFF
j_call: TRBJ1-1
v_call: TRBV7-9
d_call: NA
clone_size: few

cdr3_nt: TGCGCCAGCAGCCAGCAGGGGTCTGGTCAGCCCCAGCATTTT
cdr3_aa: CASSQQGSGQPQHF
j_call: TRBJ1-5
v_call: TRBV4-1
d_call: NA
clone_size: NA

cdr3_nt: TGCGCCAGCAGCTTGGCCCCGGACCGGGGAAAGTTCTTC
cdr3_aa: CASSLAPDRGKFF
j_call: TRBJ2-1
v_call: TRBV5-1
d_call: NA
clone_size: NA

cdr3_nt: TGCGCCAGCAGCCAAGATCTTAGGGACAGTTCTAACTATGGCTACACCTTC
cdr3_aa: CASSQDLRDSSNYGYTF
j_call: TRBJ1-2
v_call: TRBV4-3
d_call: TRBD1
clone_size: few

cdr3_nt: TGTGCCAGCAGCTTGGACGAGAACACTGAAGCTTTCTTT
cdr3_aa: CASSLDENTEAFF
j_call: TRBJ1-1
v_call: TRBV5-4
d_call: NA
clone_size: NA

cdr3_nt: TGTGCCAGCAGCGTGGCAGGGGGCAATGGCTACACCTTC
cdr3_aa: CASSVAGGNGYTF
j_call: TRBJ1-2
v_call: TRBV9
d_call: TRBD1
clone_size: NA

cdr3_nt: TGTGCCAGTAGTCTTCTAACTGGGGCCAACGTCCTGACTTTC
cdr3_aa: CASSLLTGANVLTF
j_call: TRBJ2-6
v_call: TRBV19
d_call: NA
clone_size: NA

cdr3_nt: TGTGCCAGCAGCTTACCCCACTTCCCCCCGGGGGATACGCAGTATTTT
cdr3_aa: CASSLPHFPPGDTQYF
j_call: TRBJ2-3
v_call: TRBV7-9
d_call: NA
clone_size: many

cdr3_nt: TGTGCCAGCAGCTTAGCGGGGCTAAGAGCCGGGGAGCTGTTTTTT
cdr3_aa: CASSLAGLRAGELFF
j_call: TRBJ2-2
v_call: TRBV7-8
d_call: NA
clone_size: few

cdr3_nt: TGTGCCAGCAGTATAACCCGGGACAGGGTCAATGAGCAGTTCTTC
cdr3_aa: CASSITRDRVNEQFF
j_call: TRBJ2-1
v_call: TRBV2
d_call: TRBD1
clone_size: few

cdr3_nt: TGCGCCAGCAGCCAAGTTCCGGGGGCGGAAGAGCAGTACTTC
cdr3_aa: CASSQVPGAEEQYF
j_call: TRBJ2-7
v_call: TRBV4-1
d_call: NA
clone_size: few

cdr3_nt: TGTGCCTGGAGTGCAAACACCTACGAGCAGTACTTC
cdr3_aa: CAWSANTYEQYF
j_call: TRBJ2-7
v_call: TRBV30
d_call: NA
clone_size: NA

cdr3_nt: TGTGCCAGCAGCTTGCTTCGAGGCCCTGAAGCTTTCTTT
cdr3_aa: CASSLLRGPEAFF
j_call: TRBJ1-1
v_call: TRBV5-5
d_call: NA
clone_size: few

cdr3_nt: TGTGCCAGCAGTCCGACAGGGTTTAGAAACACCATATATTTT
cdr3_aa: CASSPTGFRNTIYF
j_call: TRBJ1-3
v_call: TRBV12-3/TRBV12-4
d_call: TRBD1
clone_size: few

cdr3_nt: TGTGCCAGCAGCTTAATAAGCCGGGACAGGGCACTTGGGGAGCAGTACTTC
cdr3_aa: CASSLISRDRALGEQYF
j_call: TRBJ2-7
v_call: TRBV9
d_call: TRBD1
clone_size: NA

cdr3_nt: TGCGCCAGCAGCCGACTACAGGGGAATGAAGCTTTCTTT
cdr3_aa: CASSRLQGNEAFF
j_call: TRBJ1-1
v_call: TRBV4-1
d_call: TRBD1
clone_size: NA

cdr3_nt: TGCGCCAGCAGCTTGGGAACTAGGGCCCCCTGGGAGCAGTACTTC
cdr3_aa: CASSLGTRAPWEQYF
j_call: TRBJ2-7
v_call: TRBV5-1
d_call: NA
clone_size: many